The source of this T cell receptor (beta chain) is a study of cytotoxic CD8 clonotypes in ibrutinib-treated CLL. This clone was detected a few times. Deep sequencing aimed at 1 in 200,000 to 1 in 1 million T cells' resolution. Repertoires were generated with immunoSEQ multiplex PCR, while TCRdb's copy carries only in-frame clones and drops some. The repertoire holds some 92,000 clones, with roughly 80% as singletons. The sequencing here drew on PBMCs, taken after 24 months of ibrutinib treatment. This receptor was identified in a human donor with chronic lymphocytic leukemia.

The CDR3 bases are TGTGCCAGCTCACCTCAGACCGGGACAGGGGCCTACGAGCAGTACTTC. Encoded protein: CASSPQTGTGAYEQYF. The V gene is TRBV18, the J gene TRBJ2-7; the match to TRBD1 covers 10 bases. V shed 3 bases and J 2 bases; nucleotides not matched to a gene: 7. From germline, CDR1 is KGHSH and CDR2 LQKENI. The CDR3 consists of 16 residues.